This T cell receptor (beta chain) was captured in a study of response to subunit inactivated influenza vaccine. V was clipped by 2 bases and J by 3 bases, with 10 bases between them. This CDR3 is built from 15 residues. Germline assignment: CDR1 MNHEY and CDR2 SVGEGT. Whole-study findings and limits: Few additional T cells are recruited per seasonal influenza vaccination, authors suggested.

Turning to this clonotype: Antigen unknown.

One entry per CDR3 protein results from TCRdb running MiXCR on the RT-PCR reads. Altogether 500,000 to 600,000 distinct CDR3 sequences are present, 6.5% to 8% being singletons, with the ten largest covering 10% to 15%. Sequencing used PBMCs from blood, obtained around 2 years after vaccination. This chain joins TRBV6-2 or TRBV6-3 and TRBJ2-2; D might be TRBD1 or TRBD2, each matching 6 bases. The source is a man aged 50-75 years who received an inactivated influenza vaccine. The CDR3 DNA reads TGTGCCAGCAGTTACAGGGGGGCCTACACCGGGGAGCTGTTTTTT. It translates to CASSYRGAYTGELFF.